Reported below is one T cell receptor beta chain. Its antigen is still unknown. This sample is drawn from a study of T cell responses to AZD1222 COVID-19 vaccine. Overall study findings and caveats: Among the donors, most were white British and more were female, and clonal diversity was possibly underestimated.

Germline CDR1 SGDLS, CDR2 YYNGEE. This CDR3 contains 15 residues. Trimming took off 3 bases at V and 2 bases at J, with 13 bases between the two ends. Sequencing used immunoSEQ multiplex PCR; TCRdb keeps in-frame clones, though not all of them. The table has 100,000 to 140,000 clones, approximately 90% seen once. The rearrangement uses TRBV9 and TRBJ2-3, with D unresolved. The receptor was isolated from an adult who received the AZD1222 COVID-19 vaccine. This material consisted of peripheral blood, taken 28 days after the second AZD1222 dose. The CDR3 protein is CASSGIAGLTDTQYF. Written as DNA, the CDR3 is TGTGCCAGCAGCGGGATAGCAGGTCTCACAGATACGCAGTATTTT.